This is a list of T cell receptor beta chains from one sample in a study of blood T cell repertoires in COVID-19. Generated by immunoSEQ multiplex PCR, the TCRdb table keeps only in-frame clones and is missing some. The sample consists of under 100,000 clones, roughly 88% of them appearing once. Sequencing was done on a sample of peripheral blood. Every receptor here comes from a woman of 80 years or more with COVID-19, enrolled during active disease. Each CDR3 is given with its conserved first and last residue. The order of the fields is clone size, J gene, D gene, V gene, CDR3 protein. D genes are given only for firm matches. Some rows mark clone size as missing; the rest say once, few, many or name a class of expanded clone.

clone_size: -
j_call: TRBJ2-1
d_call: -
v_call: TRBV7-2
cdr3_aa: CASSFAGTDNEQFF

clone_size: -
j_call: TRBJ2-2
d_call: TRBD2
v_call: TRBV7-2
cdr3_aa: CASSLSGGAGELFF

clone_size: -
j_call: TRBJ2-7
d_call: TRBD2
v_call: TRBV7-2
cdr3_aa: CASSPWASGYYEQYF

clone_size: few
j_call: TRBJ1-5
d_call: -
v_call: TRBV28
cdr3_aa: CASSFPGRLNQPQHF

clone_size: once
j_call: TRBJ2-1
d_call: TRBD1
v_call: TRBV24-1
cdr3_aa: CATSDPTGVFSYNEQFF

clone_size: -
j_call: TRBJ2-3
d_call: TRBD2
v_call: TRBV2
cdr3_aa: CASSFGTSSFSSTDTQYF

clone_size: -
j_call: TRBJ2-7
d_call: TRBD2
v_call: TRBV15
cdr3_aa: CATSRGGGTAGYEQYF

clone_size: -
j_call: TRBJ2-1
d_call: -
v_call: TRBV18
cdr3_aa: CASSPRAGISYNEQFF

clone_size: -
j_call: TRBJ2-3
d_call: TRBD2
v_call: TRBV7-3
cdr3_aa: CASSSPGGDGDTQYF

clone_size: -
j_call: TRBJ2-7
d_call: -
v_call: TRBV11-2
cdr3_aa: CASSLDQLGVYEQYF

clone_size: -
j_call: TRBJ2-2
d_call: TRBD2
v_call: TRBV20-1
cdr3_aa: CSASESGDRRTGELFF

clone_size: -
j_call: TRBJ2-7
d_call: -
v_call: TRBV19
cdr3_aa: CASSERRLLGYEQYF

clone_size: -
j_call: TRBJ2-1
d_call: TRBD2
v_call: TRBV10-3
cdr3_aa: CAIAGGARGEYNEQFF

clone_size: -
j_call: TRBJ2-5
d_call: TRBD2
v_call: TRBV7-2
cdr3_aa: CASSLAGGSGGDQETQYF

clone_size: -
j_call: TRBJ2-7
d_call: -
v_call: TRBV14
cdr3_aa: CASSPSGKSFSYEQYF

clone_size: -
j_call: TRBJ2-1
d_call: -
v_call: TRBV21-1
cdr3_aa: CASSKKERGMYNEQFF

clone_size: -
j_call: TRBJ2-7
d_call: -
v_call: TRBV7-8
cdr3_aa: CASSSTLGGRYEQYF

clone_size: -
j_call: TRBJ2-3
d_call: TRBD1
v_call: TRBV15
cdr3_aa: CATSRVDREDTQYF

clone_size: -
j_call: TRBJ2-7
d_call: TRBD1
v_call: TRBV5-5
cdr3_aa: CASSRTGTSSYEQYF

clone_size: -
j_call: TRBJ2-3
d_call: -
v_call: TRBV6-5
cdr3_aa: CASPDTRGASDTQYF

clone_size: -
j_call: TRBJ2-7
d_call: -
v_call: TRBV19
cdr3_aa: CASSRLAGSYEQYF

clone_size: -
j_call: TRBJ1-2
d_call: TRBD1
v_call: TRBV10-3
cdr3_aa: CAIRADRNFYGYTF

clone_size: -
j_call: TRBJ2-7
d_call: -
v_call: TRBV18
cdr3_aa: CASSPDSVGEQYF

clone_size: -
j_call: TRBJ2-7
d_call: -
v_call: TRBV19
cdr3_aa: CASSPHPGSYEQYF

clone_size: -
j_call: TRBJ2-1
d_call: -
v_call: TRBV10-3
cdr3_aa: CAISWTTGGSYNEQFF

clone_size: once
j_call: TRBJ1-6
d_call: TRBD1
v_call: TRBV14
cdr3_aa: CASSPTGYNSPLHF

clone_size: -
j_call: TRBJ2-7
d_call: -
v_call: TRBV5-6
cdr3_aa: CASSLIDTGYYEQYF

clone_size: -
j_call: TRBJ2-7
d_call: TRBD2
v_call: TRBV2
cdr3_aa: CASRVAGGYEQYF